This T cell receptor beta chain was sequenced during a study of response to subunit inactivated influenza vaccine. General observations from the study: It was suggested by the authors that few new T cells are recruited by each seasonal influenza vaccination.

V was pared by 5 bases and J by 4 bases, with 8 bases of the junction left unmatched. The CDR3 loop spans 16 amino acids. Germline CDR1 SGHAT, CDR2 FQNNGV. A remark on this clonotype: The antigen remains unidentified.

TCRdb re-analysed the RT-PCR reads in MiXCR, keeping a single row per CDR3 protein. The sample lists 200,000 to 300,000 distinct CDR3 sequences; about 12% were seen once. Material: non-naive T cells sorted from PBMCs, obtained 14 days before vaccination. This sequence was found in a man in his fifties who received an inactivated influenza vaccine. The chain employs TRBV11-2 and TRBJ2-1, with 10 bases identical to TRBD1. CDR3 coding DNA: TGTGCCAGCAGCCTCGACAGGGGGCGAATGTACAATGAGCAGTTCTTC. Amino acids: CASSLDRGRMYNEQFF.